Reported below is one TCR beta chain. These data come from a study of blood T cell repertoires in COVID-19. Background on the study: Material from acute and convalescent COVID-19 was sourced from the United States, Italy and Spain. The analysed material was cDNA or gDNA that came from T cells, B-cell-depleted T cells, or PBMCs.

The germline V gene has CDR1 ENHRY and CDR2 SYGVKD. The trim removed 3 bases at V and 5 bases at J, leaving 6 bases unmatched. The CDR3 is made up of 14 amino acids. Some clones are missing from TCRdb's copy, which holds only in-frame ones; the method was immunoSEQ multiplex PCR. The sample lists some 200,000 clones, over 70% occurring once. Material: peripheral blood. The source of this sequence is a woman in her sixties or seventies with acute or convalescent COVID-19. The V and J genes are TRBV10-3 and TRBJ2-5; 7 bases line up with TRBD2. CDR3 nucleotides: TGTGCCATCAGTGAAGCGGGACGGGGGGAGACCCAGTACTTC. Encoded protein: CAISEAGRGETQYF.